Presented here are 28 T cell receptor beta chains from one specimen sequenced in a study of early T cells in non-severe SARS-CoV-2 infection. In TCRdb, the 5' RACE reads were re-called with MiXCR into one record per CDR3 protein. Here the sample spans 80,000 to 95,000 distinct CDR3 sequences, 13% to 15% being singletons. Sequencing was carried out using whole blood. The receptors come from an adult who was a healthcare worker with PCR-confirmed SARS-CoV-2 infection or an uninfected control (not recorded which).

This clonotype was recorded a few times. The V gene is TRBV29-1, the J gene TRBJ2-7; no firm D call. This CDR3 is built from 13 residues. Between the trimmed V and J ends, which lost 6 bases and 6 bases, there was a span of 18 bases. Germline lookup yields CDR1 SQVTM and CDR2 ANQGSEA. The CDR3 coding sequence is TGCAGCGTAGTAAAGGGCGCGATTAGCGAGCAGTACTTC. It translates to CSVVKGAISEQYF.

The chain has TRBV10-3 and TRBJ1-2, with D tentatively TRBD1 (6 bases). CDR1 is ENHRY, CDR2 SYGVKD, per germline. V was pared by 8 bases and J by 0 bases, with 10 bases between. This CDR3 is 13 amino acids long. CDR3 loop: CAIGTLANYGYTF. Written as DNA, the CDR3 is TGTGCCATCGGGACACTCGCTAACTATGGCTACACCTTC.

The genes are TRBV6-2 or TRBV6-3 and TRBJ2-6; D not certain. V was trimmed by 5 bases and J by 2 bases, leaving 10 bases between them. Germline CDR1 reads MNHEY; CDR2 reads SVGEGT. The CDR3 runs to 15 residues. CDR3 nucleotides: TGTGCCAGCAGTACCGAAGCCCCTGGGGCCAACGTCCTGACTTTC. Its protein product is CASSTEAPGANVLTF.

This chain joins TRBV7-9 and TRBJ1-6; D is possibly TRBD1 (5 bases). The germline gives CDR1 SEHNR, CDR2 FQNEAQ (reference sequence). V dropped 0 bases and J dropped 8 bases, with 11 bases sitting between them. The CDR3 spans 15 residues. The CDR3 nucleotides read TGTGCCAGCAGCTTAGCAGGGGATAGCTATTCACCCCTCCACTTT. Amino acid sequence: CASSLAGDSYSPLHF. Filled out from reference TRBV7-9 and TRBJ1-6, the complete variable domain reads DTGVSQNPRHKITKRGQNVTFRCDPISEHNRLYWYRQTLGQGPEFLTYFQNEAQLEKSRLLSDRFSAERPKGSFSTLEIQRTEQGDSAMYLCASSLAGDSYSPLHFGNGTRLTVT.

The chain couples TRBV20-1 to TRBJ1-5; no reliable D call. The V end lost 1 base, the J end lost 3 bases, and 10 bases lay between the germline ends. Germline V gene sequence: CDR1 DFQATT, CDR2 SNEGSKA (reference sequence). The CDR3 spans 14 residues. CDR3 protein: CSARVRNSNQPQHF. DNA for the CDR3: TGCAGTGCTAGAGTTCGGAATTCCAATCAGCCCCAGCATTTT.

This clonotype was seen a handful of times. This CDR3 reads CASTLGSNQPQHF. CDR3 nucleotides: TGTGCCAGCACACTGGGGTCTAATCAGCCCCAGCATTTT. The chain employs TRBV18 and TRBJ1-5; D ambiguous. Trimming pared 8 bases from V and 4 bases from J, leaving 12 bases between. Germline CDR1 reads KGHSH; CDR2 reads LQKENI. The CDR3 extends over 13 amino acids.

In this sample, this clonotype turned up a few times. The rearrangement joins TRBV12-3 or TRBV12-4 to TRBJ2-7, with 12 bases fitting TRBD1. This CDR3 is 15 amino acids long. The ends lost 1 base at V and 5 bases at J; junction bases unmatched: 3. CDR3 residues: CASSLDGTGGDEQYF. The DNA for the CDR3 is TGTGCCAGCAGTTTAGACGGGACAGGGGGCGACGAGCAGTACTTC.

The rearrangement joins TRBV12-3 or TRBV12-4 to TRBJ1-1; TRBD1 is a possible D gene (5 bases). This CDR3 spans 12 amino acids. Trimming cost V 4 bases and J 13 bases, with 16 bases left between them. CDR3 region: CASSSPPGGVFF. Written as DNA, the CDR3 is TGTGCCAGCAGTTCCCCCCCCGGGGGAGTTTTCTTT.

The chain couples TRBV28 to TRBJ2-2; TRBD1 is a possible D gene (6 bases). This CDR3 is built from 16 residues. V was trimmed by 7 bases and J by 1 base, leaving 16 bases between them. Germline-derived CDR1 and CDR2 are MDHEN and SYDVKM. The CDR3 bases are TGTGCCAGCATTCGCTCGACAGGACAGAACACCGGGGAGCTGTTTTTT. Its translation is CASIRSTGQNTGELFF.

A word on this clonotype: A read error may account for a junction end that differs from germline. This chain connects TRBV7-9 to TRBJ1-4; a possible D gene is TRBD1 (6 bases). CDR1 SEHNR and CDR2 FQNEAQ come from the germline V gene (reference sequence). This CDR3 region has 14 residues. The DNA of the CDR3 is TGTGCCAGCAGCTTTTGGACAGTTAATGAAAAACTGTCTTTT. Protein sequence: CASSFWTVNEKLSF.

The CDR3 region is CASRFAGAPPEEQYF. CDR3 nucleotide sequence: TGTGCCAGCAGATTCGCAGGGGCCCCTCCGGAGGAGCAGTACTTC. The gene calls are TRBV12-3 or TRBV12-4 and TRBJ2-7, with a tentative D call TRBD1 (6 bases). The CDR3 consists of 15 residues. V was cut by 6 bases and J by 7 bases, with 22 bases left in between.

The chain carries TRBV2 and TRBJ2-7; maybe TRBD1 (6 bases). Trimming removed 2 bases from V and 2 bases from J, with 16 bases in between. The CDR3 contains 16 residues. Germline V gene sequence: CDR1 SNHLY, CDR2 FYNNEI. The DNA for the CDR3 is TGTGCCAGCAGTGAAATAGGACAGATTACCCCCTACGAGCAGTACTTC. This codes for CASSEIGQITPYEQYF. Variable domain in full (rest from reference TRBV2 and TRBJ2-7): EPEVTQTPSHQVTQMGQEVILRCVPISNHLYFYWYRQILGQKVEFLVSFYNNEISEKSEIFDDQFSVERPDGSNFTLKIRSTKLEDSAMYFCASSEIGQITPYEQYFGPGTRLTVT.

The chain has TRBV2 and TRBJ2-3; 10 bases match TRBD2. Losses at the gene ends were 6 bases for V and 4 bases for J; bases not matched to a gene: 4. The CDR3 contains 14 residues. CDR1 and CDR2 from the germline V gene are SNHLY and FYNNEI. The CDR3 nucleotides read TGTGCCAGCAGGCTAGCGGGGGCTGCAGATACGCAGTATTTT. It specifies CASRLAGAADTQYF.

This clonotype was seen only a few times. The gene calls are TRBV29-1 and TRBJ1-2; possibly TRBD1 for D (6 bases). Per the germline V gene, CDR1 is SQVTM and CDR2 is ANQGSEA. The V end lost 5 bases, the J end lost 3 bases, and 16 bases lay between the germline ends. The CDR3 is 14 residues long. The chain's CDR3 is CSVRGQWSDYGYTF. CDR3 nucleotide sequence: TGCAGCGTTAGGGGACAATGGAGCGACTATGGCTACACCTTC.

This clonotype appeared a few times. The chain is built from TRBV29-1 and TRBJ2-1, with D tentatively TRBD1 or TRBD2 (5 bases each). There are 15 residues in the CDR3. V was trimmed by 6 bases and J by 1 base, leaving 16 bases between them. Germline V gene lookup returns CDR1 SQVTM and CDR2 ANQGSEA. The CDR3 DNA reads as TGCAGCGTAGAACAGGCCTGGGGGTCCTACAATGAGCAGTTCTTC. This encodes CSVEQAWGSYNEQFF.

The chain couples TRBV29-1 to TRBJ2-5, with 9 bases aligning to TRBD2. Trimming took 6 bases from V and 1 from J; bases not matched to a gene: 9. The CDR3 contains 15 residues. Germline CDR1 reads SQVTM; CDR2 reads ANQGSEA. In DNA, the CDR3 is TGCAGCGTCCCGGGACTAGCAGGAATCCAAGAGACCCAGTACTTC. As protein: CSVPGLAGIQETQYF.

This clonotype was counted a few times. CDR3 region: CASRLAEGYNEQFF. For the CDR3, the DNA is TGTGCCAGCAGACTAGCGGAGGGCTACAATGAGCAGTTCTTC. The chain is built from TRBV6-8 and TRBJ2-1; 8 nucleotides match TRBD2. Trimming cost V 6 bases and J 3 bases; bases outside gene matches: 4. This CDR3 has 14 residues. CDR1 is MNHGY and CDR2 is SAAAGT in the germline V gene.

In its sample, this clonotype was seen a few times. V and J are TRBV12-3 or TRBV12-4 and TRBJ1-1, with TRBD1 matching over 8 bases. This CDR3 region has 13 residues. V lost 8 bases and J lost 10; bases outside the gene matches: 12. The CDR3, as DNA: TGTGCCAGCCGTGGACAGGGCGAATCTCCAGCTTTCTTT. Translation: CASRGQGESPAFF.

This clonotype was counted many times. V gene TRBV29-1 combines with J gene TRBJ2-7; D uncertain. Looked up from germline, CDR1 is SQVTM and CDR2 is ANQGSEA. Between the trimmed V and J ends, which lost 2 bases and 7 bases, there was a span of 15 bases. This CDR3 contains 13 residues. CDR3 DNA sequence: TGCAGCGTTGAAAACAGCCCCCGGTTGGAGCAGTACTTC. It codes for CSVENSPRLEQYF.

This clonotype came up a few times. The chain combines TRBV6-2 or TRBV6-3 with TRBJ2-7; no clear D gene. Germline V gene sequence: CDR1 MNHEY, CDR2 SVGEGT. CDR3 length equals 12 residues. V was clipped by 2 bases and J by 2 bases, with 4 bases between them. The CDR3 is CASSYPTYEQYF. Written as DNA, the CDR3 is TGTGCCAGCAGTTACCCCACCTACGAGCAGTACTTC.

This clonotype showed up just a few times. V is TRBV7-9 and J is TRBJ1-5; 8 nucleotides match TRBD1. There are 14 residues in the CDR3. Germline V CDR1 and CDR2: SEHNR, FQNEAQ (reference sequence). V trimming: 4 bases; J trimming: 4 bases; junction bases outside the gene matches: 3. The CDR3 here is CASSSRQGNQPQHF. DNA for the CDR3: TGTGCCAGCAGCTCCCGACAGGGGAATCAGCCCCAGCATTTT.

This clonotype was observed a handful of times. This chain uses TRBV20-1 with TRBJ2-2; TRBD1 matches at 7 bases. The J segment lost 1 base and the V segment lost 5 bases, leaving 1 base of the junction unmatched. The CDR3 runs 13 residues. The germline gives CDR1 DFQATT, CDR2 SNEGSKA (reference sequence). The DNA of the CDR3 is TGCAGTGCTCGGACAGGGAACACCGGGGAGCTGTTTTTT. Protein: CSARTGNTGELFF.

The chain links TRBV27 to TRBJ1-4; TRBD1 is a possible D gene (5 bases). Trimming removed 3 bases at V and 8 bases at J, with 13 bases between. This CDR3 is 14 amino acids long. CDR1 is MNHEY and CDR2 is SMNVEV in the germline V gene (reference sequence). CDR3 DNA sequence: TGTGCCAGCAGTTTTTCTCGGTGGGGCGAAAAACTGTTTTTT. This sequence encodes CASSFSRWGEKLFF.

In this sample, this clonotype turned up a few times. The V call is TRBV28, the J call TRBJ1-2; 8 positions agree with TRBD1. The CDR3 contains 14 residues. Germline V gene data show CDR1 as MDHEN and CDR2 as SYDVKM. The V gene end was trimmed by 6 bases and the J gene end by 5 bases; junction bases not matched to a gene: 8. CDR3 protein: CASSRDRGKYGYTF. The CDR3 bases are TGTGCCAGCAGCCGAGACAGGGGAAAATATGGCTACACCTTC.

This clonotype was found many times. The gene calls are TRBV13 and TRBJ1-2; D gene unclear. This CDR3 region has 15 residues. Between the trimmed V and J ends, which lost 3 bases and 3 bases, there was a span of 14 bases. Germline values: CDR1 PRHDT, CDR2 FYEKMQ (reference sequence). CDR3 DNA sequence: TGTGCCAGCAGCTTTCAAACAGTAAGGGACTATGGCTACACCTTC. Translation: CASSFQTVRDYGYTF.

The CDR3 loop reads CASSPETGIYNEQFF. In DNA, the CDR3 is TGTGCCAGCAGTCCCGAAACAGGGATCTACAATGAGCAGTTCTTC. This rearrangement joins TRBV27 to TRBJ2-1; tentative D call: TRBD1 (6 bases). Per germline, CDR1 MNHEY and CDR2 SMNVEV (reference sequence). The CDR3 is 15 residues long. Trimming cost V 5 bases and J 3 bases, with 14 bases left between them.

This clonotype was detected many times. The chain recombines TRBV11-2 with TRBJ2-7; 8 positions agree with TRBD1. V shed 4 bases and J 2 bases; nucleotides not matched to a gene: 7. The length of the CDR3 is 15 residues. Germline values: CDR1 SGHAT, CDR2 FQNNGV. The CDR3 sequence: CASSSWTGSAYEQYF. CDR3 sequence (DNA): TGTGCCAGCAGCTCCTGGACAGGGTCCGCCTACGAGCAGTACTTC.

The rearrangement links TRBV7-6 to TRBJ2-3; possible D gene TRBD1, 5 bases. V lost 5 bases to trimming and J lost 2 bases, with 17 bases between them. The germline V gene encodes CDR1 SGHVS and CDR2 FNYEAQ. The CDR3 consists of 16 residues. CDR3 sequence (DNA): TGTGCCAGCAGCCGCCGTCCTAAGGGGTCCACAGATACGCAGTATTTT. Encoded protein: CASSRRPKGSTDTQYF.